This TCR beta chain was identified in a study of blood T cells in healthy people across ages. Each donor was a healthy Caucasian individual from Russia, aged roughly 6 to 90. The authors ran a second PCR of 7 to 11 cycles using a sample-barcoded 5' primer and a J-beta primer mix. TCRdb re-derived calls from the 5' RACE reads in MiXCR, one entry per CDR3 protein. The data hold approximately 900,000 distinct CDR3 sequences, with roughly 28% observed a single time. This clonotype was picked up a small number of times. These data also featured in a second study, about T cells of mothers and their children. As that study records: Detection of persistent microchimeric T cell clones did not occur.

This TCR was recovered from a woman in her thirties or forties in good health. Sequences were obtained from blood.

The CDR3 spells CASSSGRGEPNYGYTF. The CDR3 DNA follows: TGCGCCAGCAGTTCGGGCAGGGGAGAGCCTAACTATGGCTACACCTTC. This rearrangement joins TRBV4-3 to TRBJ1-2; possible D gene TRBD1, 6 bases. The V end lost 6 bases, the J end lost 0 bases, and 17 bases lay between the germline ends. Germline lookup yields CDR1 LGHNA and CDR2 YSLEER. This CDR3 is built from 16 residues.